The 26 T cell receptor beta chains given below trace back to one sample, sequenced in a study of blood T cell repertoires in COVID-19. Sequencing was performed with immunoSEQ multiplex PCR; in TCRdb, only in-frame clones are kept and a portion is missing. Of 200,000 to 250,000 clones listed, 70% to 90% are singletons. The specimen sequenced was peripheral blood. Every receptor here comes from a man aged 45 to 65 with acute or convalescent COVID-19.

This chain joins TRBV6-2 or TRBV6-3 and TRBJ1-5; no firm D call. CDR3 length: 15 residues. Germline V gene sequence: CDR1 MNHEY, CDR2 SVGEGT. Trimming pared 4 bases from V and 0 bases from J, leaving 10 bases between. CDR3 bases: TGTGCCAGCAGTTCCCTCCCTTATAGCAATCAGCCCCAGCATTTT. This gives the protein CASSSLPYSNQPQHF.

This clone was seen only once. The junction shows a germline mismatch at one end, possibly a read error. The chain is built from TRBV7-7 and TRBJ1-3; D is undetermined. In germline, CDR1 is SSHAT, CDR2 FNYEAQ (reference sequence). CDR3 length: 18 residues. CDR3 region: CASSLGPLFGQKGNTIYF. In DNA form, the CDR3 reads TGTGCTAGCAGCTTAGGACCCCTTTTTGGGCAGAAAGGAAACACCATATATTTT.

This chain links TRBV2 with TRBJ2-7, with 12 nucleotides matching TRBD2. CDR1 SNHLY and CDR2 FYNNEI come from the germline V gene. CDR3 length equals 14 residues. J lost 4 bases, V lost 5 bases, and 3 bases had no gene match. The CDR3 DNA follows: TGTGCCAGCAGTCCACTAGCGGGAGGATACGAGCAGTACTTC. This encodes CASSPLAGGYEQYF.

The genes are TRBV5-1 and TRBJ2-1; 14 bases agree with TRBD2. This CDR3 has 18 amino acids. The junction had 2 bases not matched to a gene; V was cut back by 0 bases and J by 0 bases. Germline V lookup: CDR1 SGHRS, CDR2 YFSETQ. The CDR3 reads CASSLAGTSGSSYNEQFF. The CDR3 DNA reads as TGCGCCAGCAGCTTGGCTGGGACTAGCGGGAGCTCCTACAATGAGCAGTTCTTC. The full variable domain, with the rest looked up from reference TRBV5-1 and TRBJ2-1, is KAGVTQTPRYLIKTRGQQVTLSCSPISGHRSVSWYQQTPGQGLQFLFEYFSETQRNKGNFPGRFSGRQFSNSRSEMNVSTLELGDSALYLCASSLAGTSGSSYNEQFFGPGTRLTVL.

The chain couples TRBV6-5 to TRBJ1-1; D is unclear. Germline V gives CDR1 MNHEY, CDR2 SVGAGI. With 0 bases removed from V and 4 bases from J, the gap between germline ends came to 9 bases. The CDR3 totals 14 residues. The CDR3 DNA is TGTGCCAGCAGTTACTCGGCCAGTCCCACTGAAGCTTTCTTT. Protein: CASSYSASPTEAFF.

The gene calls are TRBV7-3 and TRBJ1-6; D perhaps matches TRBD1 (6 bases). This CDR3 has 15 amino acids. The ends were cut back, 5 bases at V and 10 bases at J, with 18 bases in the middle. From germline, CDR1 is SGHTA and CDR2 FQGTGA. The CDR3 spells CASSLQGAGESPLHF. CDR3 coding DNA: TGTGCCAGCAGCCTACAGGGCGCGGGGGAATCACCCCTCCACTTT.

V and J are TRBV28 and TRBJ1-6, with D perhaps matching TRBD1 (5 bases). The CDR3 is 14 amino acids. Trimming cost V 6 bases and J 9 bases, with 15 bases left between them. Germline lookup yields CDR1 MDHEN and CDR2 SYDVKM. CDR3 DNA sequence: TGTGCCAGCAGCTCGGTTAGGGGAGGTTCACCCCTCCACTTT. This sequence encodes CASSSVRGGSPLHF.

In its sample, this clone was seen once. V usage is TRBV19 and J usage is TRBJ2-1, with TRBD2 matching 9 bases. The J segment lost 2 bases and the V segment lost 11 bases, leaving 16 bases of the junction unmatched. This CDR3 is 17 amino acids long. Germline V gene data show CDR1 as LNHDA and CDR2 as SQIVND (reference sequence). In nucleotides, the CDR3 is TGTGCCTCCGCGGGCGGGAGGGCCGTCTTTACCTACAATGAGCAGTTCTTC. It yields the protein CASAGGRAVFTYNEQFF. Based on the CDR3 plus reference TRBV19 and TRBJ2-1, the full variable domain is DGGITQSPKYLFRKEGQNVTLSCEQNLNHDAMYWYRQDPGQGLRLIYYSQIVNDFQKGDIAEGYSVSREKKESFPLTVTSAQKNPTAFYLCASAGGRAVFTYNEQFFGPGTRLTVL.

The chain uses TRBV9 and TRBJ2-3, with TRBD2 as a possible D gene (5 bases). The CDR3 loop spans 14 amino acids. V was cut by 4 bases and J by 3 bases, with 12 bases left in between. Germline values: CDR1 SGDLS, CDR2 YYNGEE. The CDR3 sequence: CASSSTIATDTQYF. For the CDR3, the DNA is TGTGCCAGCAGCTCCACGATAGCGACAGATACGCAGTATTTT. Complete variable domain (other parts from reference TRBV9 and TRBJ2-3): DSGVTQTPKHLITATGQRVTLRCSPRSGDLSVYWYQQSLDQGLQFLIQYYNGEERAKGNILERFSAQQFPDLHSELNLSSLELGDSALYFCASSSTIATDTQYFGPGTRLTVL.

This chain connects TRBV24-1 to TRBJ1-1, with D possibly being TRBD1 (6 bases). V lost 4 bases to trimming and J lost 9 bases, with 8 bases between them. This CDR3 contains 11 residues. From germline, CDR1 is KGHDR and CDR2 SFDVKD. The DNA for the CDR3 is TGTGCCACCAGTGACCAGGGGAAAGCTTTCTTT. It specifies CATSDQGKAFF.

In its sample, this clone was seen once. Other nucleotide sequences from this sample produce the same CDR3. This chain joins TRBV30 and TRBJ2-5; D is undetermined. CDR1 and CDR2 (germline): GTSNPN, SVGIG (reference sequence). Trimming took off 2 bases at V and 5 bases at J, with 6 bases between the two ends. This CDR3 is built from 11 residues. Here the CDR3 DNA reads TGTGCCTGGAGTCTCTTGGAGACCCAGTACTTC. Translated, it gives CAWSLLETQYF.

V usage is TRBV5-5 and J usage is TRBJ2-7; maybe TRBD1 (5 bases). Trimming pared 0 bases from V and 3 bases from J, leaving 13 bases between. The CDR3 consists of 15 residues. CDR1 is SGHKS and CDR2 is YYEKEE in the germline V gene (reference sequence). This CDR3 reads CASSLGSGSGYEQYF. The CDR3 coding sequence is TGTGCCAGCAGCTTGGGCTCAGGGTCTGGCTACGAGCAGTACTTC.

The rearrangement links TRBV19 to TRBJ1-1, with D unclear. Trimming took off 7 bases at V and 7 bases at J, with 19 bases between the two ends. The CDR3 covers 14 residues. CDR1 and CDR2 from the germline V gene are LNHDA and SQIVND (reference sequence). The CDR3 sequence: CASTLSLFRGEAFF. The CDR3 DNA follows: TGTGCCAGTACCCTATCTCTTTTTCGAGGTGAAGCTTTCTTT.

The CDR3 region is CASSRSGQGYVNSPLHF. The CDR3 coding sequence is TGTGCCAGCAGTCGATCCGGACAGGGCTACGTTAATTCACCCCTCCACTTT. The genes are TRBV11-2 and TRBJ1-6, with 8 positions matching TRBD1. Per the germline V gene, CDR1 is SGHAT and CDR2 is FQNNGV. V lost 6 bases, J lost 6 bases, and 13 bases stayed unmatched. This CDR3 contains 17 residues.

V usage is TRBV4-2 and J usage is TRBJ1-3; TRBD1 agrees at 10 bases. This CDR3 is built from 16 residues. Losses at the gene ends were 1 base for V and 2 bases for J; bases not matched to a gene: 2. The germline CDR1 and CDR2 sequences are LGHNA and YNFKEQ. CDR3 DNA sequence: TGTGCCAGCAGCCAAGTAGGGACAGGGGCTGGAAACACCATATATTTT. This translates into CASSQVGTGAGNTIYF.

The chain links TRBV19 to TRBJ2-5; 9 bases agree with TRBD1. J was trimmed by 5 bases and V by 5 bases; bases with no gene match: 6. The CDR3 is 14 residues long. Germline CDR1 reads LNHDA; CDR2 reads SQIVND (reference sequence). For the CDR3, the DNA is TGTGCCAGTAGTCCCCGGACAGGGGACGAGACCCAGTACTTC. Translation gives CASSPRTGDETQYF.

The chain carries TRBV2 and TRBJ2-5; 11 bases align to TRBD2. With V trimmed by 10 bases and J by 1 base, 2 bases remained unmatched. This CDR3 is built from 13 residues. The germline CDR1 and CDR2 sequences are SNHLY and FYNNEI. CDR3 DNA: TGTGCCACCGGGACTAGCGGCCAAGAGACCCAGTACTTC. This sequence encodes CATGTSGQETQYF.

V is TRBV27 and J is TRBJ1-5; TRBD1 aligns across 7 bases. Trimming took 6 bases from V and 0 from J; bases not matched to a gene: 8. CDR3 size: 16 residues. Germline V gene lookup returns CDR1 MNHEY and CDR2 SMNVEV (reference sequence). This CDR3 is CASSPRGTDSNQPQHF. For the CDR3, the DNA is TGTGCCAGCAGCCCTAGGGGGACAGATAGCAATCAGCCCCAGCATTTT.

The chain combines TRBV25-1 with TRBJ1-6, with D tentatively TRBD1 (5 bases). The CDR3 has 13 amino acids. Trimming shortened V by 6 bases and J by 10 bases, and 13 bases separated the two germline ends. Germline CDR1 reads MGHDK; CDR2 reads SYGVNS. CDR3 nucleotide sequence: TGTGCCAGCAGCCCGGGGGGAGGCTCACCCCTCCACTTT. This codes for CASSPGGGSPLHF.

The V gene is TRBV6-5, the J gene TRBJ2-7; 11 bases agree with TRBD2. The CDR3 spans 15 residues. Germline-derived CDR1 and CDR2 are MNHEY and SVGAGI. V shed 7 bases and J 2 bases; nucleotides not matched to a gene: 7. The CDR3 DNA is TGTGCCAGCACCTCCCTAGCGGGGGGTACCTACGAGCAGTACTTC. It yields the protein CASTSLAGGTYEQYF.

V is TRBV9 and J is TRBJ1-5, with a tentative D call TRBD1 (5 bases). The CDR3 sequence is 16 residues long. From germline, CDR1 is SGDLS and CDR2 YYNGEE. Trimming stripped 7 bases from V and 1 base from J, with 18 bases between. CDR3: CASSTGGPVSNQPQHF. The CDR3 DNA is TGTGCCAGCTCAACGGGGGGACCGGTAAGCAATCAGCCCCAGCATTTT. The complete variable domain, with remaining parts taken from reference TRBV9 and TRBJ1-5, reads DSGVTQTPKHLITATGQRVTLRCSPRSGDLSVYWYQQSLDQGLQFLIQYYNGEERAKGNILERFSAQQFPDLHSELNLSSLELGDSALYFCASSTGGPVSNQPQHFGDGTRLSIL.

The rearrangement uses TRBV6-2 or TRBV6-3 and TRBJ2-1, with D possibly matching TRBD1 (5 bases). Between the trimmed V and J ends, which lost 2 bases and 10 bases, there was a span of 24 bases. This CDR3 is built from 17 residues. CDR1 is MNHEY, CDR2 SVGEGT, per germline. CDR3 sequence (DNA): TGTGCCAGCAGTTACCGGAGCCAACACAGGTTCAGACACGAGCAGTTCTTC. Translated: CASSYRSQHRFRHEQFF.

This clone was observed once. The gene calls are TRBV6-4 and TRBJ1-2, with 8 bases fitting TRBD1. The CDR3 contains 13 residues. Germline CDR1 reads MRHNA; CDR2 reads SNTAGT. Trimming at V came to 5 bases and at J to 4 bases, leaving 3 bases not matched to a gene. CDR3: CASSRTGSYGYTF. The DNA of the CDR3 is TGTGCCAGCAGTAGGACAGGGAGCTATGGCTACACCTTC.

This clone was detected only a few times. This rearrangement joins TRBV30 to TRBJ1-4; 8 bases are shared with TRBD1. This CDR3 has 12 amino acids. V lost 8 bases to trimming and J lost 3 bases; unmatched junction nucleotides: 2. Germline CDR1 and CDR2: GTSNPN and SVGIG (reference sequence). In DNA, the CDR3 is TGTGCCCAGGGACAGGCTAATGAAAAACTGTTTTTT. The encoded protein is CAQGQANEKLFF.

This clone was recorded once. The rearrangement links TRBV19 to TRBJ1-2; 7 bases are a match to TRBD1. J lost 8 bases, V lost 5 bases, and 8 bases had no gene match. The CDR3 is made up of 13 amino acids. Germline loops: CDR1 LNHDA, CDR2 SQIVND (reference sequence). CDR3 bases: TGTGCCAGTAGTCCTACAGGGGACGGCGGCTACACCTTC. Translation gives CASSPTGDGGYTF.

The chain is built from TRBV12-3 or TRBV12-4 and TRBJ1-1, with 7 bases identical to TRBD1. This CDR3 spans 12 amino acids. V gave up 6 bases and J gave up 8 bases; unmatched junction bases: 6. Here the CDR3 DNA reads TGTGCCAGCAGCTTAACGGGACAGGAAGCTTTCTTT. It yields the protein CASSLTGQEAFF.